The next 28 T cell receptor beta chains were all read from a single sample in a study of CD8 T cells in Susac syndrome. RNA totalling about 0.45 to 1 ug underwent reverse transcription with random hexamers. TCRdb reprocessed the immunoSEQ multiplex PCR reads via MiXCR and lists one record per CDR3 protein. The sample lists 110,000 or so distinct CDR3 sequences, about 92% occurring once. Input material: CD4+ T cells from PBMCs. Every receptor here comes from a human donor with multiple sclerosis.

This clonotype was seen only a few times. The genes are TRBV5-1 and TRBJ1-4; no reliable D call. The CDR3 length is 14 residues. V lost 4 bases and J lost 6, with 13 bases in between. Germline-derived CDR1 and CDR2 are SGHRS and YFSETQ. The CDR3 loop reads CASSGRGRDEKLFF. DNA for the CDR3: TGCGCCAGCAGCGGCCGTGGGCGAGATGAAAAACTGTTTTTT.

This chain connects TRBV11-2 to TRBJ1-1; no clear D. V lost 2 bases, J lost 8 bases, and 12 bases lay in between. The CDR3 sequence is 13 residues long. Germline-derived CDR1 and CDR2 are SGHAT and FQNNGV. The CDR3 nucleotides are TGTGCCAGCAGCTTATGGCGGCAGGCAGAAGCTTTCTTT. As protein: CASSLWRQAEAFF.

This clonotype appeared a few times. CDR3 loop: CASSLGGSGQPQHF. CDR3 nucleotides: TGTGCCAGCAGCTTAGGGGGGTCCGGTCAGCCCCAGCATTTT. The chain employs TRBV7-9 and TRBJ1-5, with D tentatively TRBD1 (5 bases). The CDR3 covers 14 residues. The germline V gene encodes CDR1 SEHNR and CDR2 FQNEAQ (reference sequence). The V end lost 1 base, the J end lost 6 bases, and 10 bases lay between the germline ends. Full variable domain (missing parts from reference TRBV7-9 and TRBJ1-5): DTGVSQNPRHKITKRGQNVTFRCDPISEHNRLYWYRQTLGQGPEFLTYFQNEAQLEKSRLLSDRFSAERPKGSFSTLEIQRTEQGDSAMYLCASSLGGSGQPQHFGDGTRLSIL.

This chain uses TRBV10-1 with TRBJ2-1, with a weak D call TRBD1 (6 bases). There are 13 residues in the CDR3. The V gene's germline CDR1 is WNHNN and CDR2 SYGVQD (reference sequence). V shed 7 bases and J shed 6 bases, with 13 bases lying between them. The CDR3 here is CASTAGQSNEQFF. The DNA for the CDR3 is TGCGCCAGCACCGCCGGACAGTCCAATGAGCAGTTCTTC.

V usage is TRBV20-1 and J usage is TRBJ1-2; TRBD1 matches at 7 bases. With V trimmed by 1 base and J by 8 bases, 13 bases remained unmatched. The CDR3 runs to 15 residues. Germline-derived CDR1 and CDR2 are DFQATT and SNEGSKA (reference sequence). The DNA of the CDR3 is TGCAGTGCTAGAGGGGGGGGGACAGCGCGAAGGGGCTACACCTTC. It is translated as CSARGGGTARRGYTF.

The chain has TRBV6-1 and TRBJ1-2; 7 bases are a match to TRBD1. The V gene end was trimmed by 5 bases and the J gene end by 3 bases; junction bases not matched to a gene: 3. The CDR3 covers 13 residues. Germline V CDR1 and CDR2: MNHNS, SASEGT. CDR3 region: CASSRQGYYGYTF. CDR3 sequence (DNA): TGTGCCAGCAGTAGACAGGGCTACTATGGCTACACCTTC.

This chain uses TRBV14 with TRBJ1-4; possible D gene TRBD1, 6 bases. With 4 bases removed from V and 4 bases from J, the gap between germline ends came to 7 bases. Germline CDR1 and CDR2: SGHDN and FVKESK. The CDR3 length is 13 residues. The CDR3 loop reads CASSRGLNEKLFF. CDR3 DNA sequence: TGTGCCAGCAGCCGGGGGCTTAATGAAAAACTGTTTTTT.

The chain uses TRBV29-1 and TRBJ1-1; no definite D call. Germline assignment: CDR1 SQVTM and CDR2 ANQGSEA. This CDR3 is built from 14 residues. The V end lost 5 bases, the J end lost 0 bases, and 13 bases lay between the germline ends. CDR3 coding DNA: TGCAGCGTTACGCGGCTACTATTGAACACTGAAGCTTTCTTT. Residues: CSVTRLLLNTEAFF.

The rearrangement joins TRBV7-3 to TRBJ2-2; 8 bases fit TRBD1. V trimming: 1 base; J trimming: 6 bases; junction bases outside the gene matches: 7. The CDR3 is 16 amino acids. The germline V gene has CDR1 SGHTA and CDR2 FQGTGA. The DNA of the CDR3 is TGTGCCAGCAGCTTAATTGGGACAGGTATCCCCGGGGAGCTGTTTTTT. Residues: CASSLIGTGIPGELFF. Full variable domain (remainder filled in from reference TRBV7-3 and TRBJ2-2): GAGVSQTPSNKVTEKGKYVELRCDPISGHTALYWYRQSLGQGPEFLIYFQGTGAADDSGLPNDRFFAVRPEGSVSTLKIQRTERGDSAVYLCASSLIGTGIPGELFFGEGSRLTVL.

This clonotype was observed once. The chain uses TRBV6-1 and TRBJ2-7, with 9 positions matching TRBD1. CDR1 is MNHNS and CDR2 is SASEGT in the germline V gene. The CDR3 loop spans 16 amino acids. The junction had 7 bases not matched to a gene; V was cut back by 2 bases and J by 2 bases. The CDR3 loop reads CASSEFTGTGPYEQYF. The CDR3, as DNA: TGTGCCAGCAGTGAATTTACCGGGACAGGGCCCTACGAGCAGTACTTC.

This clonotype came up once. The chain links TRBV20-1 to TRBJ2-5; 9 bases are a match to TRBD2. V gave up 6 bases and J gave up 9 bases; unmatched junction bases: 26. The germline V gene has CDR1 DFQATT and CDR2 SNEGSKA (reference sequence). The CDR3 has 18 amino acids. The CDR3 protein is CSAARFPTSGPLHGPQYF. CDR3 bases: TGCAGTGCCGCCCGGTTTCCCACTAGCGGGCCCCTCCACGGACCCCAGTACTTC.

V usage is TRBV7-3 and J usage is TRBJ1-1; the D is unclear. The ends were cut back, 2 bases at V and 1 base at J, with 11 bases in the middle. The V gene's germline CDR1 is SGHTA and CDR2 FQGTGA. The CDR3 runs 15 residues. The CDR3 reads CASSLSGRTNTEAFF. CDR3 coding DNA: TGTGCCAGCAGCTTATCCGGGCGTACGAACACTGAAGCTTTCTTT.

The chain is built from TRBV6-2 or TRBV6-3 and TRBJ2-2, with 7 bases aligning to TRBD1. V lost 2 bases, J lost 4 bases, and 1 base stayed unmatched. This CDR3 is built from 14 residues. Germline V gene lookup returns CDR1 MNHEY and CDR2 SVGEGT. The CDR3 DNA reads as TGTGCCAGCAGTTACGGACAGGCCACCGGGGAGCTGTTTTTT. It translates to CASSYGQATGELFF.

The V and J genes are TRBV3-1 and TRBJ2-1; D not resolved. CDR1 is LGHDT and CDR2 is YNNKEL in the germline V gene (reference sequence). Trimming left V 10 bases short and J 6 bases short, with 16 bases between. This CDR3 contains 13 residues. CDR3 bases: TGTGCCACCTCGGACCCCCCGGGCAATGAGCAGTTCTTC. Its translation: CATSDPPGNEQFF.

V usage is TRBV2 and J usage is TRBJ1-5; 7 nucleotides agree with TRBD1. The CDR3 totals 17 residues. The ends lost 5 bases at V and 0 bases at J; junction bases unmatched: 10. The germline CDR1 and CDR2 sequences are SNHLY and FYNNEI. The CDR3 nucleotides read TGTGCCAGCAGTTTCCCCTCGACAGGGTATAGCAATCAGCCCCAGCATTTT. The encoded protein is CASSFPSTGYSNQPQHF.

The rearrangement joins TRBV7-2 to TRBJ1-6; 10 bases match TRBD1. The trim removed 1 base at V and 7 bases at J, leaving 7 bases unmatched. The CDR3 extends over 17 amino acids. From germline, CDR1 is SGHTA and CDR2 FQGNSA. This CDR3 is CASSLGPPGQGNSPLHF. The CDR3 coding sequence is TGTGCCAGCAGCTTAGGCCCCCCGGGACAGGGGAATTCACCCCTCCACTTT.

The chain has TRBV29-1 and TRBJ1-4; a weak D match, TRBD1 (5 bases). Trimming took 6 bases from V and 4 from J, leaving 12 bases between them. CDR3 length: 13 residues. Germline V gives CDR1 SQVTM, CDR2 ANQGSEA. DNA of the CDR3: TGCAGCGTGACCCGGGACCTTAATGAAAAACTGTTTTTT. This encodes CSVTRDLNEKLFF.

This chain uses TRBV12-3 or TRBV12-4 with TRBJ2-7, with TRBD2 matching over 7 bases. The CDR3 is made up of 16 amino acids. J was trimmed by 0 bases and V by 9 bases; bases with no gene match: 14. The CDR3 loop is CASSSGAGLSSYEQYF. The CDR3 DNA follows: TGTGCCAGTTCGTCTGGAGCGGGACTGAGCTCCTACGAGCAGTACTTC.

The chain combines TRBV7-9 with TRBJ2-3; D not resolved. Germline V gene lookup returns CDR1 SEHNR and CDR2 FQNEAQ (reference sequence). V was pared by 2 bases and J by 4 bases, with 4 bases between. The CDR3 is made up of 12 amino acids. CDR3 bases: TGTGCCAGCAGCTTAAGGCCAGATACGCAGTATTTT. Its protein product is CASSLRPDTQYF. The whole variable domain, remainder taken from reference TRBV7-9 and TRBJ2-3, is DTGVSQNPRHKITKRGQNVTFRCDPISEHNRLYWYRQTLGQGPEFLTYFQNEAQLEKSRLLSDRFSAERPKGSFSTLEIQRTEQGDSAMYLCASSLRPDTQYFGPGTRLTVL.

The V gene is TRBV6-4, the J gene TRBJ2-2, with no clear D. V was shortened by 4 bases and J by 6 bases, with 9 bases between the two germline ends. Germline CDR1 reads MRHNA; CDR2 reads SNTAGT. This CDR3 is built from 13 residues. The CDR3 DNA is TGTGCCAGCAGTGTATTGGCGTCCGGGGAGCTGTTTTTT. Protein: CASSVLASGELFF.

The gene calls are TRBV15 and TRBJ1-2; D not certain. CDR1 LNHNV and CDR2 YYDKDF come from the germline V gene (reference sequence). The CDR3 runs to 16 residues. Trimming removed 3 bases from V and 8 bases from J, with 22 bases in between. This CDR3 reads CATSSRSDVRFGGYTF. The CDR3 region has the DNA TGTGCCACCAGCAGTCGGTCAGACGTTCGCTTTGGGGGCTACACCTTC.

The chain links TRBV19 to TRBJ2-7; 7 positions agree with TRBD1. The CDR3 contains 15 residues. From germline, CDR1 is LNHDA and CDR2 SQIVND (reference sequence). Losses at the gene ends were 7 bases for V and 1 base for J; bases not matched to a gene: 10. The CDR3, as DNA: TGTGCCAGTAAAGAACGGGACAGAGCTTCCTACGAGCAGTACTTC. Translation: CASKERDRASYEQYF.

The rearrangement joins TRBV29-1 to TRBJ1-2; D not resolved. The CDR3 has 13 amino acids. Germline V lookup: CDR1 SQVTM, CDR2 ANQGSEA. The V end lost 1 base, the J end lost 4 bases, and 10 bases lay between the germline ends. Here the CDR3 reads CSVEAPSGYGYTF. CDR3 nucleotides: TGCAGCGTTGAAGCCCCGTCCGGCTATGGCTACACCTTC.

In nucleotides, the CDR3 is TGTGCCAGCAGCCCATACTCGGGACTTAGCACAGATACGCAGTATTTT. Its translation: CASSPYSGLSTDTQYF. This chain links TRBV3-1 with TRBJ2-3; D is possibly TRBD2 (6 bases). Trimming removed 4 bases at V and 0 bases at J, with 14 bases between. The CDR3 covers 16 residues. Germline V gene data show CDR1 as LGHDT and CDR2 as YNNKEL (reference sequence).

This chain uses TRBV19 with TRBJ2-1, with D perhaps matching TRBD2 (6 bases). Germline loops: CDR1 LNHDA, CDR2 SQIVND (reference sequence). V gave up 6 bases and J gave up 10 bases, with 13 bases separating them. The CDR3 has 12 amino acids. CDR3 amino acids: CASRLGGSEQFF. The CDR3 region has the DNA TGTGCCAGTAGGCTTGGGGGGTCGGAGCAGTTCTTC.

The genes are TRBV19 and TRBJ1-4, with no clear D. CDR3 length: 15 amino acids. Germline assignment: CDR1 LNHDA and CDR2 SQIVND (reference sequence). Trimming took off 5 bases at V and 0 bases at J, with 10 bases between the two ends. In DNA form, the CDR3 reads TGTGCCAGTAGTCCCCGGGCCGCAACTAATGAAAAACTGTTTTTT. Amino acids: CASSPRAATNEKLFF.

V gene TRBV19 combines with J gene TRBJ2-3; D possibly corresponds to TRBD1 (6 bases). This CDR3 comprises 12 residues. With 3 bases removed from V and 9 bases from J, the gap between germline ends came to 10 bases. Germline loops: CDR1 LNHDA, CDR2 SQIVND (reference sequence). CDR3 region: CASSIEQGTQYF. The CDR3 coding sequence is TGTGCCAGTAGTATTGAACAGGGAACGCAGTATTTT.

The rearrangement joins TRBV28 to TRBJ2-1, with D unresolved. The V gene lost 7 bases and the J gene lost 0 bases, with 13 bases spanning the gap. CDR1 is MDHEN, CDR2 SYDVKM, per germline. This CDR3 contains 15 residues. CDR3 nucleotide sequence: TGTGCCAGCACCTCAGGACGCAGCTCCTACAATGAGCAGTTCTTC. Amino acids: CASTSGRSSYNEQFF.